Below are 17 T cell receptor beta chains sequenced from a single sample in a study of radiotherapy plus CTLA-4 blockade in lung cancer. TCRdb's table, derived via immunoSEQ multiplex PCR, lists solely in-frame clones and lacks some. The data hold about 68,000 clones, with roughly 78% observed a single time. Sequencing was performed on peripheral blood, taken from a patient treated with radiotherapy plus ipilimumab. The origin of the receptors is a human donor with non-small cell lung cancer who had a complete response to radiotherapy plus ipilimumab.

The chain has TRBV6-1 and TRBJ2-7; D is undetermined. V was cut by 8 bases and J by 2 bases, with 10 bases left in between. This CDR3 spans 12 amino acids. The germline V gene has CDR1 MNHNS and CDR2 SASEGT. This chain's CDR3 is CASSEGTYEQYV. In DNA form, the CDR3 reads TGTGCCAGCTCCGAAGGGACCTACGAGCAGTACGTC.

The rearrangement links TRBV11-2 to TRBJ2-1; D is uncertain. Germline-derived CDR1 and CDR2 are SGHAT and FQNNGV. V was cut by 1 base and J by 8 bases, with 6 bases left in between. This CDR3 comprises 12 residues. The CDR3 coding sequence is TGTGCCAGCAGCTTAGGTAGGCATGAGCAGTTCTTC. Translated: CASSLGRHEQFF.

V and J are TRBV18 and TRBJ2-3; D possibly uses TRBD1 or TRBD2 (6 bases each). Germline V lookup: CDR1 KGHSH, CDR2 LQKENI. The CDR3 spans 16 residues. With 0 bases removed from V and 3 bases from J, the gap between germline ends came to 13 bases. The CDR3 coding sequence is TGTGCCAGCTCACCACCCCTCCGGGGGCATACAGATACGCAGTATTTT. Its protein product is CASSPPLRGHTDTQYF.

The chain has TRBV7-2 and TRBJ1-5; maybe TRBD1 (6 bases). V was clipped by 1 base and J by 1 base, with 11 bases between them. The CDR3 has 16 amino acids. Germline loops: CDR1 SGHTA, CDR2 FQGNSA. The CDR3 reads CASSLVGGRSNQPQHF. The CDR3 DNA sequence: TGTGCCAGCAGCTTAGTTGGGGGCAGGAGCAATCAGCCCCAGCATTTT.

This chain links TRBV29-1 with TRBJ2-3, with D tentatively TRBD1 or TRBD2 (5 bases each). This CDR3 has 14 amino acids. Germline values: CDR1 SQVTM, CDR2 ANQGSEA. Trimming took off 1 base at V and 5 bases at J, with 13 bases between the two ends. CDR3 sequence reads: CSVEATGTLDTQYF. Written as DNA, the CDR3 is TGCAGCGTTGAAGCAACCGGGACCCTAGATACGCAGTATTTT.

J is TRBJ2-7 and V is TRBV11-2; 7 nucleotides align to TRBD1. CDR1 is SGHAT and CDR2 is FQNNGV in the germline V gene. V lost 3 bases to trimming and J lost 6 bases; unmatched junction nucleotides: 5. The CDR3 extends over 13 amino acids. Here the CDR3 DNA reads TGTGCCAGCAGCTTGGACAGGAGCGGCGAGCAGTACTTC. This sequence encodes CASSLDRSGEQYF.

The chain carries TRBV5-4 and TRBJ2-1, with 8 positions matching TRBD2. Trimming cost V 1 base and J 2 bases; bases outside gene matches: 2. The CDR3 is 15 amino acids. The V gene's germline CDR1 is SGHNT and CDR2 YYREEE (reference sequence). CDR3 bases: TGTGCCAGCAGCTTGCACGGGGGGGCCTACAATGAGCAGTTCTTC. Translating gives CASSLHGGAYNEQFF.

CDR3 sequence (DNA): TGTGCCAGCAGCATGGGACAGGGCATGAACACTGAAGCTTTCTTT. Encoded protein: CASSMGQGMNTEAFF. The chain is built from TRBV7-2 and TRBJ1-1; 9 nucleotides align to TRBD1. Germline trimming cut 5 bases from V and 0 bases from J; bases unmatched to any gene: 4. Germline lookup yields CDR1 SGHTA and CDR2 FQGNSA. The CDR3 runs to 15 residues. Supplemented by reference TRBV7-2 and TRBJ1-1, the full variable domain reads GAGVSQSPSNKVTEKGKDVELRCDPISGHTALYWYRQSLGQGLEFLIYFQGNSAPDKSGLPSDRFSAERTGGSVSTLTIQRTQQEDSAVYLCASSMGQGMNTEAFFGQGTRLTVV.

This clone is a singleton in its sample. The chain employs TRBV30 and TRBJ1-5; perhaps TRBD1 as D (5 bases). This CDR3 comprises 13 residues. Germline V gene data show CDR1 as GTSNPN and CDR2 as SVGIG (reference sequence). Trimming cost V 0 bases and J 5 bases, with 8 bases left between them. The CDR3 region is CAWSVQEDQPQHF. CDR3 DNA: TGTGCCTGGAGTGTACAGGAAGATCAGCCCCAGCATTTT.

The chain uses TRBV30 and TRBJ2-4; the match to TRBD1 covers 9 bases. The V segment lost 1 base and the J segment 5 bases; nucleotides outside the gene matches: 6. The length of the CDR3 is 15 residues. The germline V gene encodes CDR1 GTSNPN and CDR2 SVGIG (reference sequence). The chain's CDR3 is CAWSEGTGQQNIQYF. DNA for the CDR3: TGTGCCTGGAGTGAGGGGACAGGGCAACAAAACATTCAGTACTTC.

The chain has TRBV5-1 and TRBJ1-5, with D unclear. Germline CDR1 SGHRS, CDR2 YFSETQ. The CDR3 totals 15 residues. The germline V and J ends were trimmed by 0 bases and 7 bases, with 14 bases remaining between them. CDR3 sequence (DNA): TGCGCCAGCAGCTTGGGATCGGGCCTGGAGCAGCCCCAGCATTTT. Amino acids: CASSLGSGLEQPQHF.

This chain joins TRBV4-3 and TRBJ2-2; the match to TRBD1 covers 8 bases. J lost 5 bases, V lost 0 bases, and 14 bases had no gene match. The V gene's germline CDR1 is LGHNA and CDR2 YSLEER. This CDR3 region has 19 residues. CDR3 DNA: TGCGCCAGCAGCCAAGATCCCCCACTCCTGACAGGGGTGACCGGGGAGCTGTTTTTT. Protein sequence: CASSQDPPLLTGVTGELFF.

The chain joins TRBV6-1 to TRBJ2-1; 7 nucleotides align to TRBD2. Trimming took 4 bases from V and 12 from J; bases not matched to a gene: 9. The length of the CDR3 is 13 residues. Germline values: CDR1 MNHNS, CDR2 SASEGT. This CDR3 reads CASSGREARRQFF. Written as DNA, the CDR3 is TGTGCCAGCAGTGGACGGGAGGCCCGGAGGCAGTTCTTC.

This clone was counted a single time. The chain uses TRBV7-2 and TRBJ2-3; the match to TRBD2 covers 8 bases. The germline V gene encodes CDR1 SGHTA and CDR2 FQGNSA. After removal of 3 bases from V and 1 base from J, the junction contained 3 bases not matched to a gene. This CDR3 comprises 15 residues. The CDR3 here is CASSFSGVGTDTQYF. CDR3 in DNA: TGTGCCAGCAGCTTTAGCGGGGTCGGCACAGATACGCAGTATTTT.

The rearrangement uses TRBV15 and TRBJ2-2; D is perhaps TRBD2 (5 bases). Trimming pared 0 bases from V and 5 bases from J, leaving 10 bases between. This CDR3 is 15 amino acids long. The germline CDR1 and CDR2 sequences are LNHNV and YYDKDF (reference sequence). The CDR3 nucleotides are TGTGCCACCAGCAGAGATCGGGGTTATACCGGGGAGCTGTTTTTT. This codes for CATSRDRGYTGELFF.

This sequence joins TRBV7-2 and TRBJ2-1; 10 bases fit TRBD2. The germline V gene encodes CDR1 SGHTA and CDR2 FQGNSA. The trim removed 1 base at V and 0 bases at J, leaving 9 bases unmatched. This CDR3 region has 19 residues. The CDR3 is CASSLVGSGGATSYNEQFF. In nucleotides, the CDR3 is TGTGCCAGCAGCTTAGTAGGCAGCGGGGGGGCCACCTCCTACAATGAGCAGTTCTTC.

This sequence joins TRBV10-3 and TRBJ2-1, with TRBD1 as a possible D gene (6 bases). V was shortened by 3 bases and J by 8 bases, with 17 bases between the two germline ends. Germline V CDR1 and CDR2: ENHRY, SYGVKD. The CDR3 has 15 residues. The CDR3 DNA reads as TGTGCCATCAGTGAAGGGCAGGGGCTTATCGATGAGCAGTTCTTC. Translation gives CAISEGQGLIDEQFF.